The TCR beta chain under discussion was sequenced for a study of blood T cell repertoires in COVID-19. About the study: The United States, Italy and Spain were the sources of the acute and convalescent COVID-19 samples. Sample material is recorded as cDNA or gDNA derived from T cells, B-cell-depleted T cells, or PBMCs.

Per the germline V gene, CDR1 is SGHVS and CDR2 is FNYEAQ. This CDR3 is built from 22 residues. Trimming cost V 5 bases and J 4 bases; bases outside gene matches: 28. In the authors' methods: Amplifying reference gene primers gave estimates of nucleated cell counts. Generated by immunoSEQ multiplex PCR, the TCRdb table keeps only in-frame clones and is missing some. That table furnishes V, J and clone size, whereas the DNA furnished D and trimming. Found here are 150,000 to 200,000 clones, 74% of them singletons; the top ten hold 2.5% to 3.5%. Sequenced material: peripheral blood. The clonotype was recovered from a woman of 80 years or more with acute or convalescent COVID-19. V and J are TRBV7-6 and TRBJ2-1; 8 positions match TRBD1. CDR3: CASSTGTGGLKDRSSVYNEQFF. The CDR3 DNA sequence: TGTGCCAGCAGCACTGGGACAGGCGGCCTCAAAGACCGGTCCTCAGTATACAATGAGCAGTTCTTC. The entire variable domain, with the rest obtained from reference TRBV7-6 and TRBJ2-1, is as follows: GAGVSQSPRYKVTKRGQDVALRCDPISGHVSLYWYRQALGQGPEFLTYFNYEAQQDKSGLPNDRFSAERPEGSISTLTIQRTEQRDSAMYRCASSTGTGGLKDRSSVYNEQFFGPGTRLTVL.